The T cell receptor beta chain described here comes from a study of T-cell reconstitution after alpha-beta-depleted transplantation in children. Unique molecular identifiers were used in preparing the TCRbeta library. One entry per CDR3 protein, called by TCRdb with MiXCR from the PCR reads. This table holds 600,000 to 700,000 distinct CDR3 sequences, roughly 14% found once. General study findings and limits: About two months after transplant, alpha-beta T cells reportedly came from several hundred expanded graft clones.

This clonotype was picked up many times. Its antigen is unknown. CDR3 length: 12 residues. Germline loops: CDR1 DFQATT, CDR2 SNEGSKA (reference sequence). The V end was cut by 3 bases, the J end by 8 bases, with 13 bases between. The sample here was PBMCs, taken before TCRalphabeta/CD19-depleted stem cell transplant. This receptor was taken from a girl aged 2-10 years with congenital amegakaryocytic thrombocytopenia, due to receive a stem cell transplant. The chain couples TRBV20-1 to TRBJ1-1; D possibly corresponds to TRBD1 (5 bases). In DNA form, the CDR3 reads TGCAGTGCTAGTCCTGGGGCCGAAGAAGCTTTCTTT. Amino acid sequence: CSASPGAEEAFF.